The 21 T cell receptor beta chains reported below all come from one sample, sequenced in a study of brain T cells in children with intractable seizures. Time point: blood from clinic visit 5 months post-surgery; TSC patient then seizure free. Assay: immunoSEQ multiplex PCR; the TCRdb copy retains only in-frame clones and omits some. This repertoire shows about 340,000 clones, nearly 95% found once; its top ten account for 4.5% to 7%. Sequencing was performed on peripheral blood, taken roughly 5 months after surgery. The receptors here all came from a boy under three years old with tuberous sclerosis and intractable seizures.

This clone was detected once. J is TRBJ2-1 and V is TRBV29-1; no clear D. CDR1 and CDR2 (germline): SQVTM, ANQGSEA. The CDR3 length is 14 residues. V lost 1 base and J lost 10, with 17 bases in between. DNA for the CDR3: TGCAGCGTTGAAGCCCCCCGTAGCTACAGAGAGCAGTTCTTC. Amino acid sequence: CSVEAPRSYREQFF.

This rearrangement joins TRBV7-9 to TRBJ2-5; D unresolved. Trimming left V 1 base short and J 9 bases short, with 9 bases between. Per germline, CDR1 SEHNR and CDR2 FQNEAQ (reference sequence). The CDR3 is 12 amino acids. As DNA, the CDR3 is TGTGCCAGCAGCTTAGGGCTCCAGGCCCAGTACTTC. Its protein product is CASSLGLQAQYF.

The V gene is TRBV25-1, the J gene TRBJ1-6, with 7 bases aligning to TRBD1. Germline V gene data show CDR1 as MGHDK and CDR2 as SYGVNS. V lost 9 bases and J lost 5; bases outside the gene matches: 7. The CDR3 consists of 14 residues. The chain's CDR3 is CASSKQGNNSPLHF. The CDR3 coding sequence is TGTGCCAGTTCGAAACAGGGGAATAATTCACCCCTCCACTTT. Supplemented by reference TRBV25-1 and TRBJ1-6, the full variable domain reads EADIYQTPRYLVIGTGKKITLECSQTMGHDKMYWYQQDPGMELHLIHYSYGVNSTEKGDLSSESTVSRIRTEHFPLTLESARPSHTSQYLCASSKQGNNSPLHFGNGTRLTVT.

The rearrangement uses TRBV3-1 (or the pseudogene TRBV3-2) and TRBJ2-1, with TRBD1 as a possible D gene (6 bases). Germline V gives CDR1 LGHDT, CDR2 YNNKEL (reference sequence). CDR3 size: 15 residues. V was cut by 4 bases and J by 2 bases, with 12 bases left in between. The CDR3 nucleotides read TGTGCCAGCAGCCGCGACAGGTTGACCTACAATGAGCAGTTCTTC. Protein sequence: CASSRDRLTYNEQFF.

V usage is TRBV5-5 and J usage is TRBJ1-2; D is possibly TRBD1 (5 bases). CDR3 length equals 17 residues. Trimming took 0 bases from V and 3 from J, leaving 18 bases between them. Germline CDR1 reads SGHKS; CDR2 reads YYEKEE (reference sequence). CDR3 amino acids: CASSLVRIPQGDYGYTF. CDR3 nucleotide sequence: TGTGCCAGCAGCTTGGTTCGAATCCCTCAGGGAGACTATGGCTACACCTTC.

The chain uses TRBV7-9 and TRBJ1-1; no clear D. This CDR3 has 15 residues. CDR1 is SEHNR and CDR2 is FQNEAQ in the germline V gene (reference sequence). V gave up 2 bases and J gave up 0 bases, with 10 bases separating them. The CDR3 nucleotides are TGTGCCAGCAGCTTATTGACGGTAATGAACACTGAAGCTTTCTTT. As protein: CASSLLTVMNTEAFF.

This chain uses TRBV20-1 with TRBJ2-3, with unresolved D. CDR3 size: 11 residues. Germline V CDR1 and CDR2: DFQATT, SNEGSKA (reference sequence). Trimming stripped 2 bases from V and 8 bases from J, with 8 bases between. CDR3 sequence reads: CSARRVATQYF. The CDR3 nucleotides are TGCAGTGCTAGAAGAGTAGCTACGCAGTATTTT.

This chain links TRBV10-3 with TRBJ2-7; possible D gene TRBD1, 6 bases. Germline V gene data show CDR1 as ENHRY and CDR2 as SYGVKD. The CDR3 loop spans 13 amino acids. Trimming cost V 8 bases and J 7 bases, with 18 bases left between them. For the CDR3, the DNA is TGTGCCATCGTCGCGGACAGCTTAGGAGAGCAGTACTTC. This encodes CAIVADSLGEQYF.

J is TRBJ2-7 and V is TRBV27; D is ambiguous. V lost 8 bases and J lost 3, with 14 bases in between. CDR3 size: 13 residues. Germline V gene data show CDR1 as MNHEY and CDR2 as SMNVEV (reference sequence). The CDR3 spells CASSHRVGYEQYF. CDR3 in DNA: TGTGCCAGCTCCCACCGGGTGGGCTACGAGCAGTACTTC.

This clone was recorded only once. The J gene is TRBJ1-1, the V gene TRBV11-2; a possible D gene is TRBD1 (6 bases). Germline V gene data show CDR1 as SGHAT and CDR2 as FQNNGV. This CDR3 contains 11 residues. V lost 5 bases to trimming and J lost 5 bases, with 6 bases between them. The CDR3 loop reads CASSQGTEAFF. DNA for the CDR3: TGTGCCAGCAGCCAGGGGACTGAAGCTTTCTTT.

Worth noting for this clone: The same CDR3 is also encoded by other DNA sequences in this sample. The chain employs TRBV12-3 or TRBV12-4 and TRBJ2-7, with D perhaps TRBD2 (5 bases). The ends were cut back, 2 bases at V and 1 base at J, with 6 bases in the middle. CDR3 length equals 13 residues. The CDR3 protein is CASSLRDSYEQYF. The CDR3, as DNA: TGTGCCAGCAGTTTACGGGATTCCTACGAGCAGTACTTC.

The chain employs TRBV30 and TRBJ1-2; 12 bases match TRBD1. The J segment lost 6 bases and the V segment lost 4 bases, leaving 6 bases of the junction unmatched. The CDR3 runs to 14 residues. Germline V gene lookup returns CDR1 GTSNPN and CDR2 SVGIG (reference sequence). CDR3 sequence: CAWTDGTGGHGYTF. The CDR3 coding sequence is TGTGCCTGGACAGATGGGACAGGGGGCCATGGCTACACCTTC.

The CDR3 DNA follows: TGTGCCAGCAGGAGAGGAACCTACGAGCAGTACTTC. Protein: CASRRGTYEQYF. V gene TRBV2 combines with J gene TRBJ2-7; D unresolved. The germline gives CDR1 SNHLY, CDR2 FYNNEI. Trimming left V 6 bases short and J 2 bases short, with 8 bases between. The CDR3 has 12 amino acids.

The chain recombines TRBV28 with TRBJ2-3; D is possibly TRBD1 (6 bases). V was cut by 8 bases and J by 5 bases, with 26 bases left in between. CDR3 length equals 17 residues. CDR1 is MDHEN and CDR2 is SYDVKM in the germline V gene. CDR3 residues: CASGQSRRTNRVDTQYF. The CDR3 DNA reads TGTGCCAGCGGCCAATCAAGGAGGACCAACAGGGTAGATACGCAGTATTTT.

V usage is TRBV6-5 and J usage is TRBJ2-7, with D perhaps assigned TRBD1 or TRBD2 (6 bases each). CDR3 length: 14 residues. V gave up 6 bases and J gave up 3 bases, with 15 bases separating them. Germline values: CDR1 MNHEY, CDR2 SVGAGI. CDR3 loop: CASSEKGEDYEQYF. Here the CDR3 DNA reads TGTGCCAGCAGCGAGAAGGGGGAGGACTACGAGCAGTACTTC.

The rearrangement uses TRBV28 and TRBJ1-5; D perhaps matches TRBD1 (5 bases). This CDR3 is 15 amino acids long. The V gene lost 2 bases and the J gene lost 2 bases, with 10 bases spanning the gap. Germline assignment: CDR1 MDHEN and CDR2 SYDVKM. DNA for the CDR3: TGTGCCAGCAGTTTACGGGGGGGAGGCAATCAGCCCCAGCATTTT. Protein: CASSLRGGGNQPQHF.

This chain joins TRBV3-1 (or the pseudogene TRBV3-2) and TRBJ1-1; possible D gene TRBD1, 5 bases. This CDR3 is built from 14 residues. V lost 4 bases, J lost 4 bases, and 13 bases lay in between. Germline V gene data show CDR1 as LGHDT and CDR2 as YNNKEL (reference sequence). The CDR3, as DNA: TGTGCCAGCAGCCTCTTCGGGGCGGCCACTGAAGCTTTCTTT. Its translation is CASSLFGAATEAFF.

The genes are TRBV5-6 and TRBJ1-1; 9 bases fit TRBD1. Germline V lookup: CDR1 SGHDT, CDR2 YYEEEE. This CDR3 comprises 14 residues. The V segment lost 4 bases and the J segment 5 bases; nucleotides outside the gene matches: 6. Here the CDR3 reads CASSLRTGVTEAFF. The CDR3 DNA reads as TGTGCCAGCAGCCTACGGACAGGGGTAACTGAAGCTTTCTTT.

The chain is built from TRBV6-5 and TRBJ1-2; D not certain. Trimming shortened V by 0 bases and J by 4 bases, and 12 bases separated the two germline ends. This CDR3 comprises 15 residues. The germline CDR1 and CDR2 sequences are MNHEY and SVGAGI. The CDR3, as DNA: TGTGCCAGCAGTTACTCGATTCAGGAGCCCTATGGCTACACCTTC. Translating it yields CASSYSIQEPYGYTF.

The chain combines TRBV18 with TRBJ2-7; D ambiguous. Per germline, CDR1 KGHSH and CDR2 LQKENI. This CDR3 spans 15 amino acids. V was shortened by 4 bases and J by 1 base, with 14 bases between the two germline ends. CDR3 sequence (DNA): TGTGCCAGCTCACGGGATCCGACAAAATCCTACGAGCAGTACTTC. Protein: CASSRDPTKSYEQYF.

V and J are TRBV19 and TRBJ2-1; perhaps TRBD2 as D (5 bases). The length of the CDR3 is 15 residues. V gave up 6 bases and J gave up 6 bases, with 18 bases separating them. CDR1 LNHDA and CDR2 SQIVND come from the germline V gene (reference sequence). The CDR3 region is CASRSNYPGGNEQFF. In DNA form, the CDR3 reads TGTGCCAGTAGGTCAAACTACCCTGGAGGCAATGAGCAGTTCTTC.